Each of the 9 T cell receptor beta chains below was sequenced from the same sample in a study of T cells after yellow fever vaccination. TCRdb fed the 5' RACE reads into MiXCR, producing one record per CDR3 protein. This table holds under 80,000 distinct CDR3 sequences, roughly 7.4% found once. The source material was CD8+ T cells sorted from PBMCs, sampled 15 days after the yellow fever booster vaccination. The receptors shown here come from a man aged 25-45 years who received the YFV17D yellow fever vaccine.

This clonotype was picked up many times. This chain uses TRBV28 with TRBJ1-3, with TRBD1 as a possible D gene (5 bases). Trimming stripped 5 bases from V and 1 base from J, with 12 bases between. This CDR3 contains 15 residues. In germline, CDR1 is MDHEN, CDR2 SYDVKM. The CDR3, as DNA: TGTGCCAGCAGTCCCCCGGGGCAGTCTGGAAACACCATATATTTT. It encodes CASSPPGQSGNTIYF.

In this sample, this clonotype turned up many times. J is TRBJ2-2 and V is TRBV29-1, with no clear D. The CDR3 contains 14 residues. Per germline, CDR1 SQVTM and CDR2 ANQGSEA. Trimming left V 5 bases short and J 0 bases short, with 10 bases between. CDR3 coding DNA: TGCAGCGTTTCAGGCGTTACGAACACCGGGGAGCTGTTTTTT. Its translation: CSVSGVTNTGELFF.

On this clonotype itself: This may stem from a read error, because a much larger clone lies one nucleotide away. This chain connects TRBV5-6 to TRBJ1-1; D gene uncertain. Per germline, CDR1 SGHDT and CDR2 YYEEEE. V was pared by 4 bases and J by 0 bases, with 4 bases between. This CDR3 contains 12 residues. The CDR3 DNA is TGTGCCAGCAGCGTGATGAACACTGAAGCTTTCTTT. It translates to CASSVMNTEAFF.

At least ten counts were recorded for this clonotype. The chain combines TRBV5-4 with TRBJ2-7; a weak D match, TRBD2 (6 bases). Germline V gives CDR1 SGHNT, CDR2 YYREEE (reference sequence). There are 14 residues in the CDR3. V was clipped by 8 bases and J by 6 bases, with 21 bases between them. The CDR3: CASGKEGDQSEQYF. The CDR3 nucleotides are TGTGCCAGTGGGAAGGAGGGCGATCAATCCGAGCAGTACTTC.

About this clonotype: This could be a read error, since a much larger clone is one nucleotide away. This sequence joins TRBV18 and TRBJ2-2; D is tentatively TRBD1 or TRBD2 (5 bases each). The germline gives CDR1 KGHSH, CDR2 LQKENI. Trimming stripped 3 bases from V and 4 bases from J, with 12 bases between. This CDR3 has 15 amino acids. This CDR3 reads CASSPTGTFTGELFF. CDR3 coding DNA: TGTGCCAGCTCACCGACCGGGACGTTCACCGGGGAGCTGTTTTTT.

The rearrangement links TRBV20-1 to TRBJ2-1; 7 bases match TRBD1. The CDR3 runs 13 residues. V trimming: 5 bases; J trimming: 6 bases; junction bases outside the gene matches: 7. Germline V gene data show CDR1 as DFQATT and CDR2 as SNEGSKA (reference sequence). The CDR3 loop is CSAYRGPGNEQFF. Written as DNA, the CDR3 is TGCAGTGCTTACAGGGGCCCGGGCAATGAGCAGTTCTTC.

This clonotype was recorded at least ten times. The rearrangement uses TRBV7-9 and TRBJ2-1; the D gene is possibly TRBD2 (6 bases). The ends were cut back, 5 bases at V and 4 bases at J, with 15 bases in the middle. The CDR3 covers 15 residues. Germline-derived CDR1 and CDR2 are SEHNR and FQNEAQ (reference sequence). In DNA form, the CDR3 reads TGTGCCAGCAGCATTAGCGAGGACTATTACAATGAGCAGTTCTTC. Translated, it gives CASSISEDYYNEQFF.

Many counts were recorded for this clonotype. This chain connects TRBV15 to TRBJ2-5; 7 bases line up with TRBD2. This CDR3 has 16 amino acids. Germline V gives CDR1 LNHNV, CDR2 YYDKDF (reference sequence). The J segment lost 2 bases and the V segment lost 0 bases, leaving 6 bases of the junction unmatched. DNA for the CDR3: TGTGCCACCAGCAGAGATCTCCTAGCGGTTCAAGAGACCCAGTACTTC. Protein: CATSRDLLAVQETQYF.

At least ten counts were recorded for this clonotype. The rearrangement joins TRBV7-6 to TRBJ2-7, with 9 bases lining up with TRBD2. Germline loops: CDR1 SGHVS, CDR2 FNYEAQ. V lost 5 bases, J lost 5 bases, and 10 bases stayed unmatched. The CDR3 is 15 amino acids. CDR3 sequence reads: CASSPAAGLANEQYF. DNA of the CDR3: TGTGCCAGCAGCCCAGCTGCGGGACTAGCTAACGAGCAGTACTTC. Variable domain in full (rest from reference TRBV7-6 and TRBJ2-7): GAGVSQSPRYKVTKRGQDVALRCDPISGHVSLYWYRQALGQGPEFLTYFNYEAQQDKSGLPNDRFSAERPEGSISTLTIQRTEQRDSAMYRCASSPAAGLANEQYFGPGTRLTVT.